The 19 T cell receptor beta chains below come from one sample, sequenced in a study of T-cell memory formation after mild COVID-19. Each CDR3 protein gets one entry after TCRdb re-called the 5' RACE reads with MiXCR. In the table there are hundreds of thousands of distinct CDR3 sequences, around 28% of which are singletons. Sequenced material: PBMCs or a T cell subset sorted from them (not recorded which). The receptors were gathered from an adult woman who had mild COVID-19 (a few samples of this study predate the infection). Cell type and time point are not known.

This clonotype was detected only a few times. The V gene is TRBV27, the J gene TRBJ2-1; 8 bases match TRBD2. This CDR3 contains 16 residues. With V trimmed by 2 bases and J by 10 bases, 13 bases remained unmatched. The germline CDR1 and CDR2 sequences are MNHEY and SMNVEV (reference sequence). The CDR3 here is CASSLPSGRQSGEQFF. Written as DNA, the CDR3 is TGTGCCAGCAGTTTACCTAGCGGGCGCCAATCAGGGGAGCAGTTCTTC.

The table lists this clonotype with a few counts. The chain recombines TRBV5-1 with TRBJ2-2, with D perhaps TRBD2 (5 bases). The CDR3 loop spans 15 amino acids. V lost 4 bases, J lost 4 bases, and 14 bases lay in between. The germline CDR1 and CDR2 sequences are SGHRS and YFSETQ. The CDR3 DNA sequence: TGCGCCAGCAGCGGATCGACTGGAGGCACCGGGGAGCTGTTTTTT. Its translation is CASSGSTGGTGELFF.

The chain couples TRBV9 to TRBJ2-7; D uncertain. Germline CDR1 and CDR2: SGDLS and YYNGEE. The CDR3 runs 14 residues. V was pared by 0 bases and J by 5 bases, with 12 bases between. The CDR3 nucleotides read TGTGCCAGCAGCGTAGGTTTCTCGGGTAACGAGCAGTACTTC. Translating it yields CASSVGFSGNEQYF.

A few counts support this clonotype. The V gene is TRBV7-2, the J gene TRBJ2-7; a weak D match, TRBD1 (6 bases). The germline V and J ends were trimmed by 1 base and 2 bases, with 9 bases remaining between them. The germline gives CDR1 SGHTA, CDR2 FQGNSA. This CDR3 has 14 residues. The CDR3 DNA is TGTGCCAGCAGCTTAGGACGGGACACCTACGAGCAGTACTTC. It translates to CASSLGRDTYEQYF.

The chain uses TRBV7-2 and TRBJ2-1, with 15 positions matching TRBD2. Losses at the gene ends were 5 bases for V and 9 bases for J; bases not matched to a gene: 14. The germline V gene encodes CDR1 SGHTA and CDR2 FQGNSA. The CDR3 extends over 18 amino acids. CDR3 sequence: CASSDPTGTSGRWGEQFF. DNA of the CDR3: TGTGCCAGCAGCGACCCGACCGGGACTAGCGGGAGGTGGGGTGAGCAGTTCTTC. The variable domain in full, completed from reference TRBV7-2 and TRBJ2-1, reads GAGVSQSPSNKVTEKGKDVELRCDPISGHTALYWYRQSLGQGLEFLIYFQGNSAPDKSGLPSDRFSAERTGGSVSTLTIQRTQQEDSAVYLCASSDPTGTSGRWGEQFFGPGTRLTVL.

The CDR3 sequence: CASSPPGNSYEQYF. Here the CDR3 DNA reads TGTGCCAGCTCACCCCCGGGGAACTCCTACGAGCAGTACTTC. The V and J genes are TRBV18 and TRBJ2-7; D possibly corresponds to TRBD2 (5 bases). Germline values: CDR1 KGHSH, CDR2 LQKENI. Trimming removed 3 bases from V and 0 bases from J, with 9 bases in between. There are 14 residues in the CDR3.

The rearrangement links TRBV12-3 or TRBV12-4 to TRBJ2-1; the match to TRBD2 covers 11 bases. CDR3 length: 15 residues. V shed 7 bases and J 4 bases; nucleotides not matched to a gene: 6. CDR3 in amino acids: CASTSGTSGYNEQFF. CDR3 DNA sequence: TGTGCCAGCACCTCCGGGACTAGCGGTTACAATGAGCAGTTCTTC.

This clonotype was seen at least ten times. The chain employs TRBV9 and TRBJ1-5, with TRBD1 matching 9 bases. This CDR3 contains 19 residues. Germline V gene data show CDR1 as SGDLS and CDR2 as YYNGEE. V dropped 3 bases and J dropped 1; count of bases not matched to a gene: 14. The CDR3 DNA is TGTGCCAGCAGCGGACAGGGGGATCTTAGAGGTTTGAGCAATCAGCCCCAGCATTTT. Encoded protein: CASSGQGDLRGLSNQPQHF.

The chain couples TRBV4-1 to TRBJ1-1; D unresolved. Per the germline V gene, CDR1 is MGHRA and CDR2 is YSYEKL. The CDR3 spans 17 residues. The germline V and J ends were trimmed by 4 bases and 2 bases, with 20 bases remaining between them. CDR3 bases: TGCGCCAGCAGCCGCTCATCCCTAAGGACGGGAAACACTGAAGCTTTCTTT. Residues: CASSRSSLRTGNTEAFF.

The chain couples TRBV6-2 or TRBV6-3 to TRBJ2-6; D might be TRBD1 (6 bases). This CDR3 comprises 15 residues. The germline gives CDR1 MNHEY, CDR2 SVGEGT. V lost 2 bases to trimming and J lost 4 bases, with 9 bases between them. For the CDR3, the DNA is TGTGCCAGCAGTTACCCCGGGACAGGGGCCAACGTCCTGACTTTC. Translating gives CASSYPGTGANVLTF.

This clonotype came up a few times. V usage is TRBV6-2 or TRBV6-3 and J usage is TRBJ2-2, with 12 positions matching TRBD2. There are 16 residues in the CDR3. Germline V gives CDR1 MNHEY, CDR2 SVGEGT. The J segment lost 6 bases and the V segment lost 6 bases, leaving 8 bases of the junction unmatched. CDR3 in amino acids: CASSRSSGRASGELFF. In DNA form, the CDR3 reads TGTGCCAGCAGCCGTTCTAGCGGGAGGGCCTCCGGGGAGCTGTTTTTT.

V usage is TRBV7-2 and J usage is TRBJ2-1; 7 bases are shared with TRBD2. The germline gives CDR1 SGHTA, CDR2 FQGNSA. Losses at the gene ends were 5 bases for V and 4 bases for J; bases not matched to a gene: 5. The CDR3 runs to 14 residues. CDR3 amino acids: CASSRQRGYNEQFF. CDR3 nucleotides: TGTGCCAGCAGCCGCCAGCGGGGTTACAATGAGCAGTTCTTC.

This clonotype was recorded many times. The chain is built from TRBV12-3 or TRBV12-4 and TRBJ2-1, with TRBD1 identical over 7 bases. The CDR3 has 14 amino acids. The junction had 1 base not matched to a gene; V was cut back by 1 base and J by 4 bases. The CDR3 DNA sequence: TGTGCCAGCAGTTTAGGGACAGGATACAATGAGCAGTTCTTC. Protein product: CASSLGTGYNEQFF.

The chain is built from TRBV6-1 and TRBJ2-7; D is undetermined. The CDR3 loop spans 13 amino acids. V was pared by 4 bases and J by 2 bases, with 9 bases between. Germline V gives CDR1 MNHNS, CDR2 SASEGT. CDR3 DNA sequence: TGTGCCAGCAGTGCCGGATCCGCCTACGAGCAGTACTTC. This translates into CASSAGSAYEQYF.

V gene TRBV6-6 combines with J gene TRBJ1-3; D possibly corresponds to TRBD1 (5 bases). This CDR3 spans 10 amino acids. Germline CDR1 and CDR2: MNHNY and SVGAGI (reference sequence). V lost 6 bases and J 11 bases, leaving 8 bases between the germline ends. CDR3 DNA sequence: TGTGCCAGCAGCGACAGATCCATATATTTT. This translates into CASSDRSIYF.

The chain carries TRBV5-1 and TRBJ2-3, with TRBD1 matching over 7 bases. There are 16 residues in the CDR3. Unmatched junction bases numbered 9, after V lost 1 base and J lost 4 bases. The germline gives CDR1 SGHRS, CDR2 YFSETQ. The CDR3 sequence: CASSLRRTGLADTQYF. In DNA form, the CDR3 reads TGCGCCAGCAGCTTGCGCCGGACAGGACTGGCAGATACGCAGTATTTT. Full variable domain (missing parts from reference TRBV5-1 and TRBJ2-3): KAGVTQTPRYLIKTRGQQVTLSCSPISGHRSVSWYQQTPGQGLQFLFEYFSETQRNKGNFPGRFSGRQFSNSRSEMNVSTLELGDSALYLCASSLRRTGLADTQYFGPGTRLTVL.

This chain joins TRBV25-1 and TRBJ1-4; 7 bases fit TRBD1. CDR1 MGHDK and CDR2 SYGVNS come from the germline V gene. V was clipped by 1 base and J by 13 bases; unmatched bases: 15. The CDR3 is 16 residues long. The CDR3 sequence is CASSESLTGRAATLFF. The CDR3 DNA is TGTGCCAGCAGTGAATCCCTGACAGGGCGGGCGGCCACACTGTTTTTT.

The sample holds a few counts of this clonotype. The V call is TRBV19, the J call TRBJ2-2; 9 nucleotides agree with TRBD1. This CDR3 is 16 amino acids long. From germline, CDR1 is LNHDA and CDR2 SQIVND (reference sequence). The ends lost 5 bases at V and 1 base at J; junction bases unmatched: 5. The CDR3 nucleotides read TGTGCCAGTAGTCACCGGACAGGGGTGAACACCGGGGAGCTGTTTTTT. It translates to CASSHRTGVNTGELFF.

This chain connects TRBV4-2 to TRBJ2-2; tentative D call: TRBD2 (7 bases). The germline gives CDR1 LGHNA, CDR2 YNFKEQ. The CDR3 consists of 16 residues. V lost 1 base and J 4 bases, leaving 13 bases between the germline ends. The CDR3 sequence: CASSQVGGRITGELFF. The CDR3 DNA follows: TGTGCCAGCAGCCAAGTCGGGGGGCGTATCACCGGGGAGCTGTTTTTT.